The subject of this entry is one T cell receptor beta chain. What it binds is unknown. For the second PCR, which ran for 7 to 11 cycles, a sample-barcoded 5' primer and a J-beta primer mix were used. TCRdb reprocessed the 5' RACE reads with MiXCR, giving one entry per CDR3 protein. This sample has some 760,000 distinct CDR3 sequences, with about 25% found just once. Extracted total RNA amounted to at least 5.5 micrograms for each sample. This sample was taken from a study of blood T cells in healthy people across ages. Points from the study as a whole: Leaving the PBMCs unsorted stopped any conclusive comparison of naive versus antigen-experienced cells. Researchers report that TCR beta diversity correlated strongly with naive T cell percentage.

The CDR3 spans 14 residues. Trimming took off 1 base at V and 4 bases at J, with 10 bases between the two ends. CDR1 and CDR2 (germline): MGHDK, SYGVNS. These same data were also listed under a study on T cells of mothers and their children. From that paper: An overlap that was slightly higher, though non-significant, was seen in related mother-child pairs versus unrelated pairs.

This sequence joins TRBV25-1 and TRBJ2-5; D gene uncertain. The sequenced material came from blood. The receptor was isolated from a boy between 5 and 17 years old in good health. In DNA form, the CDR3 reads TGTGCCAGCAGTGAATCTTGGCAGGTAGAGACCCAGTACTTC. It is translated as CASSESWQVETQYF.